The TCR beta chain under discussion was sequenced for a study of T-cell memory formation after mild COVID-19. TCRdb recomputed calls from the 5' RACE reads with MiXCR, one row per CDR3 protein. Among more than 250,000 distinct CDR3 sequences, 16% were seen once, and the ten largest hold roughly 21%. V was pared by 5 bases and J by 4 bases, with 13 bases between. The V gene's germline CDR1 is SGHTA and CDR2 FQGNSA. The CDR3 totals 14 residues. V usage is TRBV7-2 and J usage is TRBJ2-3, with D unclear. This TCR came from a man between 18 and 35 years old who had mild COVID-19 (a few samples of this study predate the infection). Cell type and time point are not known. Sequencing used PBMCs or a T cell subset sorted from them (not recorded which). This CDR3 is CASSLDRVADTQYF. DNA of the CDR3: TGTGCCAGCAGCCTCGATAGGGTGGCAGATACGCAGTATTTT.